This TCR beta chain was sequenced for a study of blood T cell repertoires in COVID-19. Germline lookup yields CDR1 LNHDA and CDR2 SQIVND (reference sequence). The CDR3 sequence is 17 residues long. With V trimmed by 1 base and J by 5 bases, 12 bases remained unmatched. TCRdb keeps only in-frame clones here, not all; method: immunoSEQ multiplex PCR. The table lists some 200,000 clones, roughly 84% of them singletons. The sequence was collected from a man aged 50-59 years who had recovered from COVID-19. Sequenced: peripheral blood. The V gene is TRBV19, the J gene TRBJ2-3; 7 nucleotides match TRBD2. The chain's CDR3 is CASSIGSGGSMGDTQYF. DNA for the CDR3: TGTGCCAGTAGTATAGGATCAGGCGGGAGTATGGGAGATACGCAGTATTTT.